What follows are 19 T cell receptor beta chains derived from one specimen sequenced in a study of human T cells and chemical hapten exposure. As to time point: pre-sensitization, week 0. Treatment meaning: therapeutic diphenylcyclopropenone sensitization with weekly scalp DPC. Via MiXCR, TCRdb re-called the RACE reads, giving one row per CDR3 protein. The sample consists of 85,000 to 100,000 distinct CDR3 sequences, less than 14% of them appearing once. Here the sequenced sample was whole blood, taken in connection with sensitization to the hapten diphenylcyclopropenone (DPC). Every receptor here comes from a woman in her sixties with alopecia areata. Some clones in this sample may be carry-over from other donors' samples.

In its sample, this clonotype was seen a few times. This chain connects TRBV20-1 to TRBJ2-1; 8 bases agree with TRBD2. J was trimmed by 0 bases and V by 5 bases; bases with no gene match: 3. Germline V gives CDR1 DFQATT, CDR2 SNEGSKA (reference sequence). This CDR3 has 14 amino acids. The CDR3 region is CSACGGSSYNEQFF. The DNA for the CDR3 is TGCAGTGCTTGCGGGGGGAGCTCCTACAATGAGCAGTTCTTC.

This clonotype came up a few times. V and J are TRBV6-2 or TRBV6-3 and TRBJ1-2; TRBD1 aligns across 12 bases. V lost 6 bases and J lost 7; bases outside the gene matches: 12. Germline assignment: CDR1 MNHEY and CDR2 SVGEGT. The CDR3 has 16 residues. The CDR3 bases are TGTGCCAGCAGCTCCGGGACAGGGGGCCGGGTATCTGGCTACACCTTC. Translating it yields CASSSGTGGRVSGYTF.

V is TRBV2 and J is TRBJ2-1, with D hard to call. Looked up from germline, CDR1 is SNHLY and CDR2 is FYNNEI. The CDR3 contains 12 residues. With 7 bases removed from V and 1 base from J, the gap between germline ends came to 5 bases. In DNA form, the CDR3 reads TGTGCCAGCAAAGGATCCTACAATGAGCAGTTCTTC. Translated, it gives CASKGSYNEQFF.

The gene calls are TRBV20-1 and TRBJ1-1; maybe TRBD1 (5 bases). Germline CDR1 and CDR2: DFQATT and SNEGSKA (reference sequence). The CDR3 totals 12 residues. V lost 3 bases to trimming and J lost 13 bases, with 18 bases between them. This chain's CDR3 is CSARPQGALVFF. The CDR3 DNA sequence: TGCAGTGCTAGGCCACAAGGGGCCCTTGTTTTCTTT.

This clonotype was observed at least ten times. At one end the junction does not follow the germline gene, possibly because of a read error. The DNA of the CDR3 is TGCAGCGTTGTGACTGGGACTTTACATTTT. Translated: CSVVTGTLHF. The chain recombines TRBV29-1 with TRBJ1-3; a weak D match, TRBD1 (5 bases). The CDR3 is made up of 10 amino acids. Germline CDR1 and CDR2: SQVTM and ANQGSEA. Full variable domain (missing parts from reference TRBV29-1 and TRBJ1-3): SAVISQKPSRDICQRGTSLTIQCQVDSQVTMMFWYRQQPGQSLTLIATANQGSEATYESGFVIDKFPISRPNLTFSTLTVSNMSPEDSSIYLCSVVTGTLHFGEGSWLTVV.

This chain connects TRBV10-1 to TRBJ2-7; 7 bases align to TRBD2. Germline CDR1 and CDR2: WNHNN and SYGVQD (reference sequence). The CDR3 covers 17 residues. With V trimmed by 3 bases and J by 3 bases, 14 bases remained unmatched. The CDR3 loop reads CASSDAKLSGNLYEQYF. Written as DNA, the CDR3 is TGCGCCAGCAGTGATGCCAAGTTGAGCGGGAATCTCTACGAGCAGTACTTC.

This clonotype appeared a few times. V is TRBV5-1 and J is TRBJ2-3; 10 bases align to TRBD2. V dropped 3 bases and J dropped 4; count of bases not matched to a gene: 8. Germline V lookup: CDR1 SGHRS, CDR2 YFSETQ. The CDR3 covers 16 residues. The CDR3 here is CASSSQAGGVADTQYF. Here the CDR3 DNA reads TGCGCCAGCAGCTCTCAAGCGGGGGGGGTAGCAGATACGCAGTATTTT.

At least ten counts were recorded for this clonotype. The genes are TRBV2 and TRBJ2-5, with D unclear. V lost 7 bases and J lost 2, with 14 bases in between. CDR1 SNHLY and CDR2 FYNNEI come from the germline V gene. This CDR3 is built from 14 residues. The CDR3 DNA follows: TGTGCCAGCAACGGAGTTACACATCAAGAGACCCAGTACTTC. Translated, it gives CASNGVTHQETQYF.

This clonotype was seen many times. The chain recombines TRBV29-1 with TRBJ2-7, with D tentatively TRBD1 or TRBD2 (5 bases each). Germline values: CDR1 SQVTM, CDR2 ANQGSEA. V was clipped by 1 base and J by 0 bases, with 19 bases between them. The CDR3 spans 17 residues. DNA of the CDR3: TGCAGCGTTGAAGGAGGGGTATCAGGACTCCTCTCCTACGAGCAGTACTTC. Its translation is CSVEGGVSGLLSYEQYF.

This clonotype was seen repeatedly, ten times or more. The chain couples TRBV12-3 or TRBV12-4 to TRBJ1-5; D is perhaps TRBD1 (6 bases). This CDR3 is 15 amino acids long. The V end was cut by 3 bases, the J end by 3 bases, with 12 bases between. The CDR3 DNA reads as TGTGCCAGCAGTTTTGTGGACAGCCCCAATCAGCCCCAGCATTTT. Translated: CASSFVDSPNQPQHF.

This clonotype occurred many times. This chain joins TRBV18 and TRBJ1-3; maybe TRBD1 (6 bases). Germline CDR1 is KGHSH and CDR2 is LQKENI. The CDR3 consists of 15 residues. Trimming removed 1 base at V and 2 bases at J, with 9 bases between. Here the CDR3 DNA reads TGTGCCAGCTCACCACGCGCAGGGGCTGGAAACACCATATATTTT. This gives the protein CASSPRAGAGNTIYF.

V usage is TRBV5-8 and J usage is TRBJ2-2, with TRBD1 matching over 9 bases. The CDR3 runs 13 residues. Trimming cost V 7 bases and J 5 bases; bases outside gene matches: 3. The germline CDR1 and CDR2 sequences are SGHTS and YDEGEE. This chain's CDR3 is CASGTGITGELFF. As DNA, the CDR3 is TGTGCCAGCGGGACAGGGATAACCGGGGAGCTGTTTTTT.

Only a few counts were recorded for this clonotype. The chain employs TRBV5-4 and TRBJ2-1; TRBD2 agrees at 7 bases. Looked up from germline, CDR1 is SGHNT and CDR2 is YYREEE (reference sequence). The ends lost 0 bases at V and 7 bases at J; junction bases unmatched: 7. The length of the CDR3 is 15 residues. CDR3 nucleotides: TGTGCCAGCAGCTTGGGGCCTAGCGGCGGGAATGAGCAGTTCTTC. It yields the protein CASSLGPSGGNEQFF.

The rearrangement links TRBV5-1 to TRBJ2-7, with 8 bases fitting TRBD2. Germline V gene sequence: CDR1 SGHRS, CDR2 YFSETQ. The CDR3 covers 15 residues. The junction had 7 bases not matched to a gene; V was cut back by 0 bases and J by 5 bases. CDR3 DNA: TGCGCCAGCAGCTTGGGATACGGGGGGGCCGACGAGCAGTACTTC. Translation: CASSLGYGGADEQYF. The entire variable domain, with the rest obtained from reference TRBV5-1 and TRBJ2-7, is as follows: KAGVTQTPRYLIKTRGQQVTLSCSPISGHRSVSWYQQTPGQGLQFLFEYFSETQRNKGNFPGRFSGRQFSNSRSEMNVSTLELGDSALYLCASSLGYGGADEQYFGPGTRLTVT.

This clonotype was seen a few times. The CDR3 DNA reads TGTGCCTGGAGCCGAAACGAGGGTGAAAAACTGTTTTTT. This gives the protein CAWSRNEGEKLFF. The rearrangement uses TRBV30 and TRBJ1-4; no clear D. V dropped 3 bases and J dropped 7 bases, with 12 bases sitting between them. CDR1 and CDR2 (germline): GTSNPN, SVGIG (reference sequence). The CDR3 totals 13 residues.

This rearrangement joins TRBV3-1 to TRBJ2-1, with D perhaps TRBD1 (5 bases). The CDR3 consists of 14 residues. Trimming shortened V by 1 base and J by 7 bases, and 11 bases separated the two germline ends. The germline CDR1 and CDR2 sequences are LGHDT and YNNKEL (reference sequence). CDR3 protein: CASSQVNTGNEQFF. Written as DNA, the CDR3 is TGTGCCAGCAGCCAAGTAAATACAGGTAATGAGCAGTTCTTC.

This clonotype was seen ten or more times. The rearrangement uses TRBV29-1 and TRBJ2-3, with 9 positions matching TRBD1. CDR3 length: 14 residues. Looked up from germline, CDR1 is SQVTM and CDR2 is ANQGSEA. The V segment lost 4 bases and the J segment 7 bases; nucleotides outside the gene matches: 9. As DNA, the CDR3 is TGCAGCGTTGTTCTGGGGACAGGGTGGAATACGCAGTATTTT. Its translation is CSVVLGTGWNTQYF.

The chain recombines TRBV6-5 with TRBJ1-1; no definite D call. The CDR3 spans 14 residues. V lost 2 bases and J lost 11, with 18 bases in between. Germline V lookup: CDR1 MNHEY, CDR2 SVGAGI. The CDR3 is CASSYGGMAGPAFF. The DNA for the CDR3 is TGTGCCAGCAGTTACGGTGGTATGGCAGGTCCGGCTTTCTTT.

This clonotype was detected many times. V gene TRBV7-3 combines with J gene TRBJ1-6, with D perhaps TRBD1 (5 bases). Trimming shortened V by 1 base and J by 4 bases, and 8 bases separated the two germline ends. Germline V lookup: CDR1 SGHTA, CDR2 FQGTGA. The CDR3 runs to 15 residues. CDR3 sequence (DNA): TGTGCCAGCAGCTTAATGTCAGGGTATAATTCACCCCTCCACTTT. This gives the protein CASSLMSGYNSPLHF.